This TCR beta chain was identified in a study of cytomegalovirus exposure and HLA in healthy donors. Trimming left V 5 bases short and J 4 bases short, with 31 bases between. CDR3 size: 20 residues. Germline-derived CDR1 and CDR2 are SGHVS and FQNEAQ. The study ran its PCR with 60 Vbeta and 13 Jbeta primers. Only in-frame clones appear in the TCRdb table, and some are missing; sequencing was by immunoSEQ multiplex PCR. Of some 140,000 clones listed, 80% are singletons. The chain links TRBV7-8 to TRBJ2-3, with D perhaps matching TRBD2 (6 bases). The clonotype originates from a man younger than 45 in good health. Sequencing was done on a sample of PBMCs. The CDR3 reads CASSAAALASAGQSSDTQYF. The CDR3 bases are TGTGCCAGCAGCGCGGCCGCCCTAGCGTCCGCGGGCCAAAGTTCAGATACGCAGTATTTT.